The sequence of this T cell receptor beta chain was determined in a study of metastatic and nonmetastatic thyroid tumors. Study-level background: Repertoires from blood and tumor or nodule tissue of malignant and benign thyroid patients were compared. Findings and caveats of the study: It was reportedly found that TCR beta diversity was significantly higher in malignant thyroid tumors than in benign nodules, a difference seen in both blood and tumor samples.

Germline V gene lookup returns CDR1 LNHDA and CDR2 SQIVND (reference sequence). J gave up 8 bases and V 4 bases, and 5 bases lay outside the gene matches. The CDR3 consists of 13 residues. This clone has at least ten counts. Antigen: not known. Under the authors' procedure: Built for papillary thyroid cancer, a distant-metastasis classifier drew on CDR3 differences across clinicopathological groups. TCRdb re-called the PCR reads via MiXCR. The V and J calls, along with clone size, are taken from TCRdb and not from the paper's own processing. The table has approximately 35,000 clones, about 15% seen once. Treatment of any kind had been given to no patient before thyroid surgery.

Material for sequencing was blood. The chain uses TRBV19 and TRBJ2-3; 8 bases align to TRBD2. This TCR was recovered from a male donor with papillary thyroid cancer or a benign thyroid nodule (not recorded which). Some clones in this sample may be carry-over from other donors' samples. CDR3: CASSKYGRGTQYF. The CDR3 DNA reads TGTGCCAGTAGTAAGTACGGGAGGGGTACGCAGTATTTT. The entire variable domain, with the rest obtained from reference TRBV19 and TRBJ2-3, is as follows: DGGITQSPKYLFRKEGQNVTLSCEQNLNHDAMYWYRQDPGQGLRLIYYSQIVNDFQKGDIAEGYSVSREKKESFPLTVTSAQKNPTAFYLCASSKYGRGTQYFGPGTRLTVL.